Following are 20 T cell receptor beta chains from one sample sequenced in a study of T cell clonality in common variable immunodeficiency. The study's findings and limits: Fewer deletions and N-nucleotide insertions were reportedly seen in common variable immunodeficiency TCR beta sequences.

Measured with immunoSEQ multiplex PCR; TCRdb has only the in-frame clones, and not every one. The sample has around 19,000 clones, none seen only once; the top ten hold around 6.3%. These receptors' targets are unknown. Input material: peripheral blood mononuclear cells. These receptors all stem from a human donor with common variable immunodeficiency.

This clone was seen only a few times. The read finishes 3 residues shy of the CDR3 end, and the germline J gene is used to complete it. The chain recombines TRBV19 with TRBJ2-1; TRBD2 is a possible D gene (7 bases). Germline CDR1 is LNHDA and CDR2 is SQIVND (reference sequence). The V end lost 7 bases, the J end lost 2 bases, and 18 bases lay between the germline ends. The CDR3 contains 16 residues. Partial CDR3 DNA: TGTGCCAGTACCCTAGGGGGGGGACTCACCTACAATGAG. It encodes CASTLGGGLTYNE. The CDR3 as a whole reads CASTLGGGLTYNEQFF. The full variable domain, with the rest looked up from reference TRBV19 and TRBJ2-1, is DGGITQSPKYLFRKEGQNVTLSCEQNLNHDAMYWYRQDPGQGLRLIYYSQIVNDFQKGDIAEGYSVSREKKESFPLTVTSAQKNPTAFYLCASTLGGGLTYNEQFFGPGTRLTVL.

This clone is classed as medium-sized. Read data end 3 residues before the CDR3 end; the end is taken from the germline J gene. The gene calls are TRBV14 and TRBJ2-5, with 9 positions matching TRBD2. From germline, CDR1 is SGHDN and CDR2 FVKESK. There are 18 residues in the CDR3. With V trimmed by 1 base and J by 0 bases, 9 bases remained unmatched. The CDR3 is CASSQGRTSVRYQETQYF. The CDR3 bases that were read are TGTGCCAGCAGCCAAGGTCGGACTAGCGTTAGGTACCAAGAGACC.

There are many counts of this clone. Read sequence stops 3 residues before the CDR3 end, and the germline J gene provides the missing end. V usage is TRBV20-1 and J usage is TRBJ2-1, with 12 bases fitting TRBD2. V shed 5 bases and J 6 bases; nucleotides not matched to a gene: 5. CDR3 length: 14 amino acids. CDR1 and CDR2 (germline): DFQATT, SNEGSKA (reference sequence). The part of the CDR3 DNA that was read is TGCAGTGCTTATCTAGCGGGGGGGCCCAATGAG. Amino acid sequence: CSAYLAGGPNE. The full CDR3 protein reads CSAYLAGGPNEQFF.

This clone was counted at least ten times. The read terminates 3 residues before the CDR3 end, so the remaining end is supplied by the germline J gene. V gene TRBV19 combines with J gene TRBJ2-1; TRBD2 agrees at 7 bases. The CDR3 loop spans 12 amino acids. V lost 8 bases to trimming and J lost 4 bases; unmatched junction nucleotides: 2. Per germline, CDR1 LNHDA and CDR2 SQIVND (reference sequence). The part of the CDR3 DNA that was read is TGTGCCAGTTCGCGGGGGTACAATGAG. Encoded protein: CASSRGYNE. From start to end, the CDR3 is CASSRGYNEQFF.

CDR3 amino acids: CASSPPGGETQYF. The DNA read from the CDR3 is TGTGCCAGCTCACCACCCGGGGGTGAGACC. The J gene is TRBJ2-5, the V gene TRBV18; possibly TRBD2 for D (6 bases). From the germline J gene comes the end of the CDR3, since the read stops 3 residues before it. V dropped 0 bases and J dropped 5 bases, with 7 bases sitting between them. Per germline, CDR1 KGHSH and CDR2 LQKENI. CDR3 length: 13 residues.

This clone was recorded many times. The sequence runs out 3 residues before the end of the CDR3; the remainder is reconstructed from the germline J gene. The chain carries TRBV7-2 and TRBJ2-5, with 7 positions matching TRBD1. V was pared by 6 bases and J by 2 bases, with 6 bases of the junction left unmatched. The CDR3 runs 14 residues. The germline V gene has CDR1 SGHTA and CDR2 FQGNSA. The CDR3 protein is CASRPDRAQETQYF. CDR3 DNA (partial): TGTGCCAGCAGACCCGACAGGGCACAAGAGACC.

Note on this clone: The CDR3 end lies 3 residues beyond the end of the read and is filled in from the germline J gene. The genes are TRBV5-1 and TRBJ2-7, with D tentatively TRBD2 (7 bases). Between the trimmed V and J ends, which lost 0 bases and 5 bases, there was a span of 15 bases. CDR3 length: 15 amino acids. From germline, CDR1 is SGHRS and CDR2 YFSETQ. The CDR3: CASSLVGGGLNEQYF. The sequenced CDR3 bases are TGCGCCAGCAGCTTGGTGGGGGGGGGCTTGAACGAG.

Partial CDR3 DNA: TGTGCCAGCTCCCCTCCGCAGGGGTCGAGCAATCAGCCC. This sequence encodes CASSPPQGSSNQP. The full CDR3 reads CASSPPQGSSNQPQHF. The V and J genes are TRBV6-2 or TRBV6-3 and TRBJ1-5; D may be TRBD1 (6 bases). The read comes to an end 3 residues before the CDR3 does, leaving the germline J gene to fill in the end. The CDR3 runs to 16 residues. V was shortened by 8 bases and J by 1 base, with 18 bases between the two germline ends. Germline values: CDR1 MNHEY, CDR2 SVGEGT.

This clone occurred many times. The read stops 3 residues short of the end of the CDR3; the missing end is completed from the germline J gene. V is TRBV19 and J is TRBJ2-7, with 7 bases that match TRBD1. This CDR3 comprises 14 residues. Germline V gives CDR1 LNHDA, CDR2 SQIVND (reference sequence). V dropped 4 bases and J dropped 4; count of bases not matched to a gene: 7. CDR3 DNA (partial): TGTGCCAGTAGTAAGGGGGCGCAGTTATACGAG. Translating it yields CASSKGAQLYE. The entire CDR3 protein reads CASSKGAQLYEQYF. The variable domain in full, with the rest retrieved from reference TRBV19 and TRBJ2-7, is DGGITQSPKYLFRKEGQNVTLSCEQNLNHDAMYWYRQDPGQGLRLIYYSQIVNDFQKGDIAEGYSVSREKKESFPLTVTSAQKNPTAFYLCASSKGAQLYEQYFGPGTRLTVT.

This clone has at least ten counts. The covered CDR3 bases are TGTGCCTGGAGTGGCGGGGGAAATGAAAAA. It translates to CAWSGGGNEK. The full-length CDR3 reads as CAWSGGGNEKLFF. The chain employs TRBV30 and TRBJ1-4; D may be TRBD1 (5 bases). The read falls 3 residues short of the CDR3 end, and the missing part is taken from the germline J gene. Trimming removed 1 base at V and 5 bases at J, with 8 bases between. The germline V gene encodes CDR1 GTSNPN and CDR2 SVGIG (reference sequence). The CDR3 loop spans 13 amino acids.

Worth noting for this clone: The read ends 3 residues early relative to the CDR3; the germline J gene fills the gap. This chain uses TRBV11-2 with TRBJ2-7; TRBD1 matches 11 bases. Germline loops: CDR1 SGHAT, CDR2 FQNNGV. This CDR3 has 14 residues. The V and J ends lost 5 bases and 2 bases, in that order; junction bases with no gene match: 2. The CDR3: CASSPGQGAYEQYF. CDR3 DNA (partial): TGTGCCAGCAGCCCGGGACAGGGGGCCTACGAG.

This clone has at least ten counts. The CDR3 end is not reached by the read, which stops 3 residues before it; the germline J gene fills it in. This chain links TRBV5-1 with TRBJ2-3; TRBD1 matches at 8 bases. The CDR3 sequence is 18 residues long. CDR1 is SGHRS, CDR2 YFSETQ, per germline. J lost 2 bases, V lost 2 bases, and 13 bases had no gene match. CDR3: CASSFGQGAKTVTDTQYF. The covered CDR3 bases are TGCGCCAGCAGCTTTGGACAGGGCGCGAAAACAGTCACAGATACG.

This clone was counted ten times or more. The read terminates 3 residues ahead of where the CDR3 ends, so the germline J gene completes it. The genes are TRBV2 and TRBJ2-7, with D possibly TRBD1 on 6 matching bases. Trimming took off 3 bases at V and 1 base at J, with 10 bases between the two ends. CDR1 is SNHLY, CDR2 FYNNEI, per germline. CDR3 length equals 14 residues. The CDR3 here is CASSDRTGSYEQYF. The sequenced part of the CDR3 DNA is TGTGCCAGCAGTGATCGTACAGGGTCCTACGAG.

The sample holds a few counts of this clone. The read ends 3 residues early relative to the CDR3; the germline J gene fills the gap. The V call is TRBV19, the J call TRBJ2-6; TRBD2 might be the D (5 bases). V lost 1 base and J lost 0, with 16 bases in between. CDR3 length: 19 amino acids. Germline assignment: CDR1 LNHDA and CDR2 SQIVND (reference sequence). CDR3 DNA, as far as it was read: TGTGCCAGTAGTATAGCGTGGTGGACTCGAGGCTCTGGGGCCAACGTC. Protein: CASSIAWWTRGSGANV. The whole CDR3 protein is CASSIAWWTRGSGANVLTF.

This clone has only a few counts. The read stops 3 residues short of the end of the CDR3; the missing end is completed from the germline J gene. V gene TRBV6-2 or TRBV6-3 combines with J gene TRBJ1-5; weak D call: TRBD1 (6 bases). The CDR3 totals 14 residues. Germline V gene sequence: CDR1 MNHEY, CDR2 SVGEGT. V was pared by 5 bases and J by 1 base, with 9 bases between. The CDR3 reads CASSRQGSNQPQHF. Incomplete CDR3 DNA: TGTGCCAGCAGTCGCCAGGGGAGCAATCAGCCC.

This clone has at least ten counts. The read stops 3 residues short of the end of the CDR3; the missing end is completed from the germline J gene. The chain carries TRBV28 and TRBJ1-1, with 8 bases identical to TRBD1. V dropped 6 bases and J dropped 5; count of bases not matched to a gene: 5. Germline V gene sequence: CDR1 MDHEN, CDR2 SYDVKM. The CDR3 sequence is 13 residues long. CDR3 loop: CASSYRGRTEAFF. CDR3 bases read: TGTGCCAGCAGCTACAGGGGGAGAACTGAA.

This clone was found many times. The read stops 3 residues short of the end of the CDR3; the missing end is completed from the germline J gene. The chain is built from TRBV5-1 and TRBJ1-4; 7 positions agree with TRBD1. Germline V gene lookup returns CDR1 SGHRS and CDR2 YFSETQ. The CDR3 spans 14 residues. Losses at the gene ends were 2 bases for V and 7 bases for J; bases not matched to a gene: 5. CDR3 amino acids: CASSFSTGAEKLFF. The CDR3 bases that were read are TGCGCCAGCAGCTTCTCTACAGGGGCTGAAAAA.

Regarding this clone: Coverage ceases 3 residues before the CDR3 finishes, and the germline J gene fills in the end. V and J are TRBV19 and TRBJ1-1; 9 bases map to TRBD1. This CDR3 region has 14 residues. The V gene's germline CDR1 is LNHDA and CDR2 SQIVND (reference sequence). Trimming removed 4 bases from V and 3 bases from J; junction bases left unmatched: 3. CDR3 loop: CASSTRTGDTEAFF. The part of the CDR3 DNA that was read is TGTGCCAGTAGTACACGGACAGGGGACACTGAA.

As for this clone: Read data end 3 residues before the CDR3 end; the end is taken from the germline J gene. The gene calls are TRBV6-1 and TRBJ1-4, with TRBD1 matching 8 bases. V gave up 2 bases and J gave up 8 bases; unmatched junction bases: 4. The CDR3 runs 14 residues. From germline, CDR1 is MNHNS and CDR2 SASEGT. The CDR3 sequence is CASSERQGKEKLFF. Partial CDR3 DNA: TGTGCCAGCAGTGAAAGACAGGGGAAAGAAAAA.

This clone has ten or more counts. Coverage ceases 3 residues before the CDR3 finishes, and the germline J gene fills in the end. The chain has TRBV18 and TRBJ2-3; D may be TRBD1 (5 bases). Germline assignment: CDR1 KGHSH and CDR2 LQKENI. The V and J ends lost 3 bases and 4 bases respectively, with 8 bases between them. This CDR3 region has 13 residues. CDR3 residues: CASSPQQADTQYF. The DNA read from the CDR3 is TGTGCCAGCTCACCCCAACAGGCAGATACG.